These 19 T cell receptor beta chains share one sample of origin, sequenced in a study of cytomegalovirus exposure and HLA in healthy donors. PCR was performed using 60 Vbeta and 13 Jbeta primers. Clones were read by immunoSEQ multiplex PCR, and TCRdb kept only the in-frame ones, dropping some. The sample holds about 82,000 clones; about 77% are singletons and the top ten take 3% to 3.5%. The sequencing input was PBMCs. These receptors were obtained from a man aged 50 to 59 in good health and CMV-seronegative.

The rearrangement links TRBV19 to TRBJ2-7, with TRBD2 matching 7 bases. J gave up 12 bases and V 5 bases, and 10 bases lay outside the gene matches. The CDR3 runs 12 residues. Germline CDR1 and CDR2: LNHDA and SQIVND (reference sequence). CDR3 amino acids: CASSQAGDPVYF. Here the CDR3 DNA reads TGTGCCAGTAGTCAGGCGGGGGACCCGGTGTACTTC. Full variable domain (remainder filled in from reference TRBV19 and TRBJ2-7): DGGITQSPKYLFRKEGQNVTLSCEQNLNHDAMYWYRQDPGQGLRLIYYSQIVNDFQKGDIAEGYSVSREKKESFPLTVTSAQKNPTAFYLCASSQAGDPVYFGPGTRLTVT.

This clone was found many times. V usage is TRBV7-9 and J usage is TRBJ1-6; D gene unclear. The CDR3 totals 13 residues. Germline V CDR1 and CDR2: SEHNR, FQNEAQ (reference sequence). V was trimmed by 2 bases and J by 10 bases, leaving 9 bases between them. The CDR3 nucleotides read TGTGCCAGCAGCTTAACCCTTCGGTCACCCCTCCACTTT. Translated: CASSLTLRSPLHF.

This clone came up a few times. This chain joins TRBV25-1 and TRBJ2-2; a possible D gene is TRBD1 (6 bases). The germline V and J ends were trimmed by 3 bases and 7 bases, with 9 bases remaining between them. Germline V gene sequence: CDR1 MGHDK, CDR2 SYGVNS. This CDR3 has 13 residues. CDR3 sequence (DNA): TGTGCCAGCAGTGAGATAGGGGGCGGGGAGCTGTTTTTT. It specifies CASSEIGGGELFF.

The chain combines TRBV28 with TRBJ1-2, with D hard to call. Per the germline V gene, CDR1 is MDHEN and CDR2 is SYDVKM. V lost 3 bases and J 5 bases, leaving 10 bases between the germline ends. This CDR3 has 13 amino acids. The CDR3 reads CASSFAFLYGYTF. The CDR3 DNA sequence: TGTGCCAGCAGTTTTGCCTTTCTATATGGCTACACCTTC.

The rearrangement joins TRBV19 to TRBJ2-1; 7 nucleotides align to TRBD2. The CDR3 totals 19 residues. Germline CDR1 is LNHDA and CDR2 is SQIVND (reference sequence). V was pared by 3 bases and J by 0 bases, with 14 bases of the junction left unmatched. CDR3 loop: CASSIGLGGPSRSYNEQFF. CDR3 DNA sequence: TGTGCCAGTAGTATTGGACTAGGCGGTCCTTCGCGCTCCTACAATGAGCAGTTCTTC.

The chain is built from TRBV18 and TRBJ2-5; TRBD1 aligns across 9 bases. Looked up from germline, CDR1 is KGHSH and CDR2 is LQKENI. The CDR3 contains 13 residues. The V segment lost 5 bases and the J segment 5 bases; nucleotides outside the gene matches: 3. The CDR3: CASSGDRAETQYF. CDR3 DNA sequence: TGTGCCAGCTCAGGGGACAGGGCGGAGACCCAGTACTTC. The full variable domain, rest sourced from reference TRBV18 and TRBJ2-5, is NAGVMQNPRHLVRRRGQEARLRCSPMKGHSHVYWYRQLPEEGLKFMVYLQKENIIDESGMPKERFSAEFPKEGPSILRIQQVVRGDSAAYFCASSGDRAETQYFGPGTRLLVL.

The chain links TRBV13 to TRBJ2-4; TRBD2 matches at 7 bases. Germline V gene sequence: CDR1 PRHDT, CDR2 FYEKMQ (reference sequence). The CDR3 spans 15 residues. The trim removed 0 bases at V and 7 bases at J, leaving 6 bases unmatched. The chain's CDR3 is CASSLGRGVDNIQYF. The CDR3 coding sequence is TGTGCCAGCAGCTTAGGACGGGGGGTTGACAACATTCAGTACTTC.

The V call is TRBV6-6, the J call TRBJ1-5; D remains unclear. Trimming removed 7 bases at V and 5 bases at J, with 9 bases between. The length of the CDR3 is 12 residues. The germline V gene has CDR1 MNHNY and CDR2 SVGAGI (reference sequence). CDR3 loop: CASTLFDQPQHF. Written as DNA, the CDR3 is TGTGCCAGCACCCTCTTTGATCAGCCCCAGCATTTT.

Only a few counts were recorded for this clone. The CDR3 DNA sequence: TGTGCCAGCCAACAGGGGGCGGGGTATGGCTACACCTTC. Its translation is CASQQGAGYGYTF. This chain connects TRBV7-9 to TRBJ1-2; TRBD1 aligns across 9 bases. The V segment lost 8 bases and the J segment 5 bases; nucleotides outside the gene matches: 6. CDR1 and CDR2 (germline): SEHNR, FQNEAQ (reference sequence). This CDR3 contains 13 residues.

In this sample, this clone turned up once. The V gene is TRBV30, the J gene TRBJ2-5, with D unresolved. CDR3 length: 13 residues. V was pared by 0 bases and J by 0 bases, with 5 bases between. Germline V lookup: CDR1 GTSNPN, CDR2 SVGIG (reference sequence). This CDR3 is CAWSVEYQETQYF. The CDR3 coding sequence is TGTGCCTGGAGTGTAGAGTACCAAGAGACCCAGTACTTC.

With respect to this clone: Different DNA sequences within this sample yield the same CDR3. The chain uses TRBV14 and TRBJ1-1; D may be TRBD1 (5 bases). Deletions cut 1 base from V and 8 bases from J, with 11 bases between. The CDR3 is made up of 13 amino acids. The germline V gene encodes CDR1 SGHDN and CDR2 FVKESK. Written as DNA, the CDR3 is TGTGCCAGCAGCCAAGTCGGTGGGGGGGAAGCTTTCTTT. As protein: CASSQVGGGEAFF.

V is TRBV7-3 and J is TRBJ1-2; 7 bases are shared with TRBD1. Trimming at V came to 5 bases and at J to 10 bases, leaving 10 bases not matched to a gene. From germline, CDR1 is SGHTA and CDR2 FQGTGA. This CDR3 spans 13 amino acids. CDR3 in amino acids: CASSPDREEDYTF. The CDR3 DNA follows: TGTGCCAGCAGCCCTGACAGGGAGGAAGACTACACCTTC.

This clone appeared once. The chain employs TRBV18 and TRBJ2-2, with TRBD2 matching 9 bases. V lost 3 bases and J lost 2; bases outside the gene matches: 7. Germline V gives CDR1 KGHSH, CDR2 LQKENI. The CDR3 loop spans 17 amino acids. CDR3 in DNA: TGTGCCAGCTCACCGATCTCAGCGGGGGGTAACACCGGGGAGCTGTTTTTT. Encoded protein: CASSPISAGGNTGELFF.

The chain has TRBV9 and TRBJ2-7, with 8 nucleotides matching TRBD1. The CDR3 sequence is 15 residues long. Trimming at V came to 4 bases and at J to 7 bases, leaving 13 bases not matched to a gene. The germline CDR1 and CDR2 sequences are SGDLS and YYNGEE. CDR3 protein: CASSPRQGALGEQYF. The CDR3 nucleotides are TGTGCCAGCAGCCCCCGGCAGGGGGCTTTGGGGGAGCAGTACTTC.

The chain employs TRBV6-4 and TRBJ1-2, with a weak D call TRBD1 (6 bases). With 6 bases removed from V and 1 base from J, the gap between germline ends came to 18 bases. Per germline, CDR1 MRHNA and CDR2 SNTAGT. The CDR3 runs to 16 residues. CDR3 nucleotide sequence: TGTGCCAGCAGCACCCCGTACAGGGTGGGTAACTATGGCTACACCTTC. It codes for CASSTPYRVGNYGYTF.

This chain uses TRBV27 with TRBJ1-1; the D is unclear. V dropped 5 bases and J dropped 3 bases, with 10 bases sitting between them. The CDR3 has 13 residues. The germline V gene has CDR1 MNHEY and CDR2 SMNVEV (reference sequence). The CDR3 sequence: CASSAGPYTEAFF. DNA of the CDR3: TGTGCCAGCAGTGCGGGCCCATACACTGAAGCTTTCTTT.

The chain combines TRBV19 with TRBJ2-3, with D perhaps matching TRBD2 (6 bases). Per germline, CDR1 LNHDA and CDR2 SQIVND (reference sequence). The germline V and J ends were trimmed by 1 base and 3 bases, with 17 bases remaining between them. The CDR3 consists of 17 residues. CDR3 amino acids: CASSIGLRGTGTDTQYF. The CDR3 region has the DNA TGTGCCAGTAGTATAGGTCTCCGTGGGACTGGAACAGATACGCAGTATTTT.

This chain joins TRBV7-9 and TRBJ1-2; D remains unclear. Germline-derived CDR1 and CDR2 are SEHNR and FQNEAQ (reference sequence). There are 14 residues in the CDR3. The V end was cut by 4 bases, the J end by 5 bases, with 14 bases between. CDR3 sequence: CASSYEFGPYGYTF. The CDR3, as DNA: TGTGCCAGCAGCTACGAATTTGGCCCATATGGCTACACCTTC.

The CDR3 is CASSPLGGGSYEQYF. The CDR3, as DNA: TGTGCCAGCAGCCCCCTAGGGGGGGGGTCCTACGAGCAGTACTTC. The chain is built from TRBV4-2 and TRBJ2-5; D is possibly TRBD2 (7 bases). The last part of the DNA fits TRBJ2-7 better; the J call may be wrong. Germline V CDR1 and CDR2: LGHNA, YNFKEQ. The CDR3 is made up of 15 amino acids.